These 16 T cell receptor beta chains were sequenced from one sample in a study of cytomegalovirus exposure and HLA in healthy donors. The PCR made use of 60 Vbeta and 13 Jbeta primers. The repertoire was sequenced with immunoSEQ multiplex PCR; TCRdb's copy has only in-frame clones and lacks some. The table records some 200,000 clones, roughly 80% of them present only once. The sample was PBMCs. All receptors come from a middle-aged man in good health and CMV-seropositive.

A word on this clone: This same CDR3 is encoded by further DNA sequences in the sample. The CDR3 DNA is TGTGCCAGCAGTTCACAGGGGTTGGGCTACACCTTC. It is translated as CASSSQGLGYTF. The J gene is TRBJ1-2, the V gene TRBV28, with TRBD1 identical over 7 bases. The germline V gene has CDR1 MDHEN and CDR2 SYDVKM. The V and J ends lost 4 bases and 8 bases, in that order; junction bases with no gene match: 4. This CDR3 has 12 residues.

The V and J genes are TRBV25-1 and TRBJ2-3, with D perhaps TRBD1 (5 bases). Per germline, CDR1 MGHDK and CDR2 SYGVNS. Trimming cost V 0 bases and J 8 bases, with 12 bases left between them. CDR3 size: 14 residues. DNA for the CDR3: TGTGCCAGCAGTGAATATGGACATCACGGTACGCAGTATTTT. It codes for CASSEYGHHGTQYF.

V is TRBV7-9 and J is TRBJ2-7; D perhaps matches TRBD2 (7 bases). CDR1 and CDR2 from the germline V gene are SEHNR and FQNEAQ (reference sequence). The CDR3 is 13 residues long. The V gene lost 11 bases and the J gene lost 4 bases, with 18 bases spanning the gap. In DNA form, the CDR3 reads TGTGCCTCCATGGGGGGGGCGGAGTACGAGCAGTACTTC. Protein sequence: CASMGGAEYEQYF.

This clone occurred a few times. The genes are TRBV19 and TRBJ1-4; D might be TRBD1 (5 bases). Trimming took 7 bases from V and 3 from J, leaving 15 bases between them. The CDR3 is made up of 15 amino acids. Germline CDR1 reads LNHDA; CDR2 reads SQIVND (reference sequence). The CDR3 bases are TGTGCCAGTACTCTCTCCCAAGGGGCTAATGAAAAACTGTTTTTT. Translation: CASTLSQGANEKLFF.

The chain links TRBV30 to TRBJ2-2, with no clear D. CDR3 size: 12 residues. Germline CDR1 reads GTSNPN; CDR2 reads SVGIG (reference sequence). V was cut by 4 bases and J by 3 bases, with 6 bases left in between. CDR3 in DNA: TGTGCCTGGACTTTTTACACCGGGGAGCTGTTTTTT. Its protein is CAWTFYTGELFF.

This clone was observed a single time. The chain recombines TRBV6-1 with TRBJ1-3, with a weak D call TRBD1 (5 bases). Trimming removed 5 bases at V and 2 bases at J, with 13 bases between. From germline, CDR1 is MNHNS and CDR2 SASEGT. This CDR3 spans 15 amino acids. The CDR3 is CASSSGNGAGNTIYF. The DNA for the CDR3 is TGTGCCAGCAGTTCAGGGAATGGAGCTGGAAACACCATATATTTT.

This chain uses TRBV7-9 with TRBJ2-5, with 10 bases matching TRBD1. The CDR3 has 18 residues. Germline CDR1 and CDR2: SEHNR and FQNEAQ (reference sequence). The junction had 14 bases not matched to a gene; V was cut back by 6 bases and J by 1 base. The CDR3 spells CASRGWDRGKVGQETQYF. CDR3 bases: TGTGCCAGCAGGGGTTGGGACAGGGGAAAGGTCGGCCAAGAGACCCAGTACTTC. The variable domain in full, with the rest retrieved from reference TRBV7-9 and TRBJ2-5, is DTGVSQNPRHKITKRGQNVTFRCDPISEHNRLYWYRQTLGQGPEFLTYFQNEAQLEKSRLLSDRFSAERPKGSFSTLEIQRTEQGDSAMYLCASRGWDRGKVGQETQYFGPGTRLLVL.

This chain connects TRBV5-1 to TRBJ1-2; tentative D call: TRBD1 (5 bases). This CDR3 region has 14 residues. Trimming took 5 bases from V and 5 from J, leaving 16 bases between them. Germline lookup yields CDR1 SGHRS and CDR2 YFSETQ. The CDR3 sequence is CASSRDSGGYGYTF. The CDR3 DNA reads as TGCGCCAGCAGTAGGGACTCCGGTGGATATGGCTACACCTTC. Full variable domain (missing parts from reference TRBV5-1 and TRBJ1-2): KAGVTQTPRYLIKTRGQQVTLSCSPISGHRSVSWYQQTPGQGLQFLFEYFSETQRNKGNFPGRFSGRQFSNSRSEMNVSTLELGDSALYLCASSRDSGGYGYTFGSGTRLTVV.

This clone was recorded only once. The CDR3 DNA reads TGTGCCAGCAGCCCCCCGGACAGGGGCGTTGGCTACACCTTC. It translates to CASSPPDRGVGYTF. The V call is TRBV13, the J call TRBJ1-2, with TRBD1 matching over 9 bases. Germline CDR1 reads PRHDT; CDR2 reads FYEKMQ (reference sequence). This CDR3 is 14 amino acids long. After removal of 5 bases from V and 7 bases from J, the junction contained 8 bases not matched to a gene.

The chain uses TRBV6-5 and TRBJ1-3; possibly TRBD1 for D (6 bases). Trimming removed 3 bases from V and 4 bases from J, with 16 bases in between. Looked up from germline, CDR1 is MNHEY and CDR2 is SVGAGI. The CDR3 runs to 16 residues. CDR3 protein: CASSYFTGSAGNTIYF. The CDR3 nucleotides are TGTGCCAGCAGTTATTTCACAGGGAGTGCGGGAAACACCATATATTTT.

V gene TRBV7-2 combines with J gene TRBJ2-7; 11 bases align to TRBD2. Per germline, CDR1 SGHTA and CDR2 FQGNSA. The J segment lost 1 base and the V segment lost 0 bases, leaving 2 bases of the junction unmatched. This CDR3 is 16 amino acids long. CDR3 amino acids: CASSLALAGGSYEQYF. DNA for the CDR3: TGTGCCAGCAGCTTAGCGCTAGCGGGGGGTTCCTACGAGCAGTACTTC.

As DNA, the CDR3 is TGTGCCAGCAGTCCGTGGGGGGGGCTGAGCAATCAGCCCCAGCATTTT. It translates to CASSPWGGLSNQPQHF. The gene calls are TRBV27 and TRBJ1-5; the D gene is possibly TRBD1 (6 bases). The CDR3 consists of 16 residues. CDR1 and CDR2 from the germline V gene are MNHEY and SMNVEV (reference sequence). V was trimmed by 5 bases and J by 1 base, leaving 15 bases between them.

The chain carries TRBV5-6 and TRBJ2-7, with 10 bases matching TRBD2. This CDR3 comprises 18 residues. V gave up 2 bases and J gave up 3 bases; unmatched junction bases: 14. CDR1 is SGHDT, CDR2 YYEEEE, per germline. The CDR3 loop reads CASSFLPTLAGGIYEQYF. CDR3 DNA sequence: TGTGCCAGCAGCTTCCTCCCCACTTTAGCGGGGGGTATCTACGAGCAGTACTTC.

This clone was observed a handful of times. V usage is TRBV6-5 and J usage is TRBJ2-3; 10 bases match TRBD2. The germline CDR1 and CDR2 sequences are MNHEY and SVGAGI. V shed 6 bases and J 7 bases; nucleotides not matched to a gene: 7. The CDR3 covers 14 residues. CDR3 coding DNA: TGTGCCAGCAGAACAAGCGGGGGGGCGAATACGCAGTATTTT. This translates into CASRTSGGANTQYF.

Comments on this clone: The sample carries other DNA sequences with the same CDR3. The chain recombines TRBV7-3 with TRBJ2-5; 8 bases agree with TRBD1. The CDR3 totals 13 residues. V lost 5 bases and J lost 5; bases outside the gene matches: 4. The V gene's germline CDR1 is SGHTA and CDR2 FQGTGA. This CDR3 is CASSRQGQETQYF. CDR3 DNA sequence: TGTGCCAGCAGCCGACAGGGGCAGGAGACCCAGTACTTC.

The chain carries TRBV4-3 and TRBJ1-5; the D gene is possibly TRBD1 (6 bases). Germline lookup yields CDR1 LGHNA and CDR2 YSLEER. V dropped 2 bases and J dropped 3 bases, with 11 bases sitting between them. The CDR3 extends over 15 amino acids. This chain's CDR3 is CASSQNSGANQPQHF. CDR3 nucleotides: TGCGCCAGCAGCCAAAATTCAGGGGCCAATCAGCCCCAGCATTTT.